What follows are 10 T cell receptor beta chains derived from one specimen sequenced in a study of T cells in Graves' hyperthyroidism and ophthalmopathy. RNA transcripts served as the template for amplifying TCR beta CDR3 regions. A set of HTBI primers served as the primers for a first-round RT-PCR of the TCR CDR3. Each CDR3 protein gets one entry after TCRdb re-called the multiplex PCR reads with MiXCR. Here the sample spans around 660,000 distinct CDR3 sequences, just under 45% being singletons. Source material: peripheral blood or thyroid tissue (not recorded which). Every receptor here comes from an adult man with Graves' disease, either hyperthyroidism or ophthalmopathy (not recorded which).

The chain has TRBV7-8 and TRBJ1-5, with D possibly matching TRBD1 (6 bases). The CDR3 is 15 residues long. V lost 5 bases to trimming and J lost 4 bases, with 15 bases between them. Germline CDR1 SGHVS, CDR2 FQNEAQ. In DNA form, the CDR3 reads TGTGCCAGCAGCCCTGACAGGACACTAAATCAGCCCCAGCATTTT. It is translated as CASSPDRTLNQPQHF.

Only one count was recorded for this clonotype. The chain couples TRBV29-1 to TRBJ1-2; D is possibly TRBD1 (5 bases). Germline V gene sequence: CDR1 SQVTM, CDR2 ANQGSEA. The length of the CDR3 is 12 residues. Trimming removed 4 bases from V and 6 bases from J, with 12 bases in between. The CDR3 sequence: CSVGRERDGYTF. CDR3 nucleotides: TGCAGCGTTGGCAGGGAACGGGATGGCTACACCTTC.

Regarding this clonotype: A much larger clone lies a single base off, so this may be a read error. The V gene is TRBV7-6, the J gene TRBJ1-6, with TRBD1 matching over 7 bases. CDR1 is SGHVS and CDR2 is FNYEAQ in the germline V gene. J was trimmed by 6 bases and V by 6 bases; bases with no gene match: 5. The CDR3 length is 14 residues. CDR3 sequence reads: CASRQGQSNSPLHF. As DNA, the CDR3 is TGTGCCAGCAGGCAGGGACAGAGTAATTCACCCCTCCACTTT.

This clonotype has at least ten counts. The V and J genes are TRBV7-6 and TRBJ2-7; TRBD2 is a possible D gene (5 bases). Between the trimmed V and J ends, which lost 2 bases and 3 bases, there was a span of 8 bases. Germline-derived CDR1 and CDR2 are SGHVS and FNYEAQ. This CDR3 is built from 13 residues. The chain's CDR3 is CASSLRRGYEQYF. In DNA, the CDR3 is TGTGCCAGCAGCTTACGCCGGGGCTACGAGCAGTACTTC.

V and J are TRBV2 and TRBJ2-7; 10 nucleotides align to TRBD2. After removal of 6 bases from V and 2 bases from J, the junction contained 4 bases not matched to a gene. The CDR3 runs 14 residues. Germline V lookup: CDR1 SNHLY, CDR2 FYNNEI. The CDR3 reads CASRSGTSAYEQYF. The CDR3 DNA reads TGTGCCAGCAGAAGCGGGACTAGCGCCTACGAGCAGTACTTC.

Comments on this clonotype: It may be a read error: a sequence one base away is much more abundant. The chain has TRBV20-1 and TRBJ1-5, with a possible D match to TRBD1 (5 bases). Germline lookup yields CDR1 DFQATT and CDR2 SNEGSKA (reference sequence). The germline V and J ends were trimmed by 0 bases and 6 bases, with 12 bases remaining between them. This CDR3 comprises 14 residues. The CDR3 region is CSARDRVGIQPQHF. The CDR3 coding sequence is TGCAGTGCTAGAGACAGGGTTGGCATTCAGCCCCAGCATTTT.

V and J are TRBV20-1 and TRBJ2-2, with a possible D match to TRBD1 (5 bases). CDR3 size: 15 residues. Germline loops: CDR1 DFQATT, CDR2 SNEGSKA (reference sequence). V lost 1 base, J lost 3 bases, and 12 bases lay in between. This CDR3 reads CSARGQGRYTGELFF. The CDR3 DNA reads TGCAGTGCTAGAGGCCAGGGTCGGTACACCGGGGAGCTGTTTTTT.

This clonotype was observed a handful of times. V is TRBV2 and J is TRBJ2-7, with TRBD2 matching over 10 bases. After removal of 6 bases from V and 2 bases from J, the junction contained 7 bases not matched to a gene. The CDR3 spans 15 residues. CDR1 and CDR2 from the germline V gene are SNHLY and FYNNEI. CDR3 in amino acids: CASSQSGRAPYEQYF. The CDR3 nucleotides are TGTGCCAGCAGCCAGAGCGGGAGGGCACCCTACGAGCAGTACTTC. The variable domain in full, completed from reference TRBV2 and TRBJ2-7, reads EPEVTQTPSHQVTQMGQEVILRCVPISNHLYFYWYRQILGQKVEFLVSFYNNEISEKSEIFDDQFSVERPDGSNFTLKIRSTKLEDSAMYFCASSQSGRAPYEQYFGPGTRLTVT.

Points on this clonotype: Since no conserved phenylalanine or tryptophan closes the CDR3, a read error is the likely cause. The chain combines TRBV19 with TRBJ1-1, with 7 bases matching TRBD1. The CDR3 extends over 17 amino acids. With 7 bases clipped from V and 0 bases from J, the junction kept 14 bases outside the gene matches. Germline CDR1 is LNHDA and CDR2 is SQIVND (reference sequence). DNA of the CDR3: TGTGCCAGTAAACGACAGGGAGGAGGGGGCATGAACACTGAAGCTTTCCTT. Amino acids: CASKRQGGGGMNTEAFL.

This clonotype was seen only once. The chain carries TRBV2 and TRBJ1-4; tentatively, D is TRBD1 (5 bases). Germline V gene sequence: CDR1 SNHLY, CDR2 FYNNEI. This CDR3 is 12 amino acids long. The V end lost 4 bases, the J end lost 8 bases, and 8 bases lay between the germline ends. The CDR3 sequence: CASSGYREKLFF. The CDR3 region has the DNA TGTGCCAGCAGTGGGTACAGGGAAAAACTGTTTTTT.